The 16 T cell receptor beta chains below were found in one sample sequenced in a study of T-cell reconstitution after alpha-beta-depleted transplantation in children. Molecular barcoding with unique molecular identifiers was used for the TCRbeta library. TCRdb analysed the PCR reads with MiXCR anew, one entry per CDR3 protein. The table has a few hundred thousand distinct CDR3 sequences, 25% to 30% seen once. This material consisted of PBMCs, taken before TCRalphabeta/CD19-depleted stem cell transplant. The receptors were gathered from a boy younger than two with Wiskott-Aldrich syndrome, due to receive a stem cell transplant.

The rearrangement links TRBV4-2 to TRBJ1-2, with TRBD1 matching 9 bases. The CDR3 is 13 residues long. Germline V gene sequence: CDR1 LGHNA, CDR2 YNFKEQ. The V and J ends lost 5 bases and 8 bases, in that order; junction bases with no gene match: 6. The DNA for the CDR3 is TGTGCCAGCAGCAATACAGGGGGCCGAGGCTACACCTTC. It specifies CASSNTGGRGYTF.

Only a few counts were recorded for this clonotype. The DNA for the CDR3 is TGTGCCAGCAGCCATGTAGGAGGTCGATATGGCTACACCTTC. Its translation: CASSHVGGRYGYTF. The chain couples TRBV3-1 to TRBJ1-2; D is uncertain. This CDR3 contains 14 residues. In germline, CDR1 is LGHDT, CDR2 YNNKEL (reference sequence). Deletions cut 3 bases from V and 5 bases from J, with 13 bases between.

V gene TRBV12-3 or TRBV12-4 combines with J gene TRBJ2-1; D not certain. There are 16 residues in the CDR3. V lost 4 bases and J lost 5, with 18 bases in between. CDR3 in amino acids: CASSYLSTPPDNEQFF. The CDR3 DNA sequence: TGTGCCAGCAGTTATCTTTCGACTCCTCCAGACAATGAGCAGTTCTTC.

This CDR3 reads CASSLDGQGAGFTDTQYF. DNA of the CDR3: TGTGCCAGCAGTTTGGATGGACAGGGGGCGGGCTTCACAGATACGCAGTATTTT. The V gene is TRBV12-3 or TRBV12-4, the J gene TRBJ2-3; 11 bases align to TRBD1. The V gene end was trimmed by 3 bases and the J gene end by 2 bases; junction bases not matched to a gene: 10. This CDR3 has 18 residues.

This chain uses TRBV20-1 with TRBJ1-5; D is unresolved. Germline V CDR1 and CDR2: DFQATT, SNEGSKA (reference sequence). The CDR3 length is 12 residues. Trimming left V 5 bases short and J 0 bases short, with 5 bases between. The CDR3 protein is CSASDSNQPQHF. For the CDR3, the DNA is TGCAGTGCTTCGGATAGCAATCAGCCCCAGCATTTT.

The chain joins TRBV12-3 or TRBV12-4 to TRBJ2-4; 7 nucleotides align to TRBD2. The CDR3 extends over 15 amino acids. Germline trimming cut 3 bases from V and 3 bases from J; bases unmatched to any gene: 5. Here the CDR3 reads CASSFGAGVKNIQYF. DNA for the CDR3: TGTGCCAGCAGTTTTGGGGCGGGAGTCAAAAACATTCAGTACTTC.

This clonotype was picked up a small number of times. The chain carries TRBV5-1 and TRBJ2-1; D unclear. Germline V gene sequence: CDR1 SGHRS, CDR2 YFSETQ. The length of the CDR3 is 13 residues. V was pared by 4 bases and J by 8 bases, with 13 bases between. The CDR3 loop is CASSADSYHEQFF. CDR3 nucleotides: TGCGCCAGCAGCGCAGACTCGTACCATGAGCAGTTCTTC.

The rearrangement joins TRBV5-1 to TRBJ2-7, with no clear D. V gave up 0 bases and J gave up 3 bases, with 13 bases separating them. Germline V gene data show CDR1 as SGHRS and CDR2 as YFSETQ. The CDR3 totals 15 residues. This chain's CDR3 is CASSLGRSPFYEQYF. The CDR3 bases are TGCGCCAGCAGCTTGGGACGCAGCCCCTTCTACGAGCAGTACTTC. The entire variable domain, with the rest obtained from reference TRBV5-1 and TRBJ2-7, is as follows: KAGVTQTPRYLIKTRGQQVTLSCSPISGHRSVSWYQQTPGQGLQFLFEYFSETQRNKGNFPGRFSGRQFSNSRSEMNVSTLELGDSALYLCASSLGRSPFYEQYFGPGTRLTVT.

V usage is TRBV29-1 and J usage is TRBJ2-1; TRBD1 is a possible D gene (6 bases). Germline loops: CDR1 SQVTM, CDR2 ANQGSEA. This CDR3 comprises 13 residues. The V and J ends lost 7 bases and 6 bases respectively, with 16 bases between them. The CDR3 here is CSALRDNRNEQFF. As DNA, the CDR3 is TGCAGCGCTTTAAGGGACAACCGCAATGAGCAGTTCTTC.

This clonotype came up a few times. The genes are TRBV20-1 and TRBJ1-1; 7 nucleotides match TRBD1. The CDR3 length is 14 residues. Trimming removed 3 bases from V and 0 bases from J; junction bases left unmatched: 4. Germline CDR1 reads DFQATT; CDR2 reads SNEGSKA (reference sequence). The CDR3 DNA is TGCAGTGCTAGCGAGGGGGCTTTGAACACTGAAGCTTTCTTT. This translates into CSASEGALNTEAFF.

This clonotype was counted only a few times. This rearrangement joins TRBV5-1 to TRBJ1-4; D might be TRBD1 (6 bases). Germline CDR1 SGHRS, CDR2 YFSETQ. V dropped 3 bases and J dropped 8 bases, with 14 bases sitting between them. The CDR3 has 14 amino acids. The CDR3 sequence is CASSWGAVEEKLFF. In DNA, the CDR3 is TGCGCCAGCAGCTGGGGGGCCGTGGAAGAAAAACTGTTTTTT.

This clonotype was observed a few times. The chain links TRBV9 to TRBJ2-3; D gene unclear. This CDR3 is 13 amino acids long. Trimming stripped 4 bases from V and 2 bases from J, with 8 bases between. CDR1 and CDR2 from the germline V gene are SGDLS and YYNGEE. The CDR3 bases are TGTGCCAGCAGCTTGACGACCACAGATACGCAGTATTTT. Its protein is CASSLTTTDTQYF.

This clonotype showed up just a few times. The chain employs TRBV24-1 and TRBJ2-1; TRBD2 is a possible D gene (6 bases). The germline CDR1 and CDR2 sequences are KGHDR and SFDVKD. The length of the CDR3 is 16 residues. V lost 5 bases and J 6 bases, leaving 19 bases between the germline ends. The CDR3 here is CATSATGLTVFNEQFF. The DNA of the CDR3 is TGTGCCACCAGTGCCACGGGACTCACCGTCTTCAATGAGCAGTTCTTC.

For the CDR3, the DNA is TGCGCCAGCAGCCCGCGACTAGCGGCGACCACAGATACGCAGTATTTT. Amino acid sequence: CASSPRLAATTDTQYF. The genes are TRBV5-1 and TRBJ2-3; 9 bases are a match to TRBD2. In germline, CDR1 is SGHRS, CDR2 YFSETQ. The CDR3 sequence is 16 residues long. V lost 4 bases and J lost 2; bases outside the gene matches: 8.

This clonotype was observed a few times. This chain links TRBV7-9 with TRBJ1-1; no reliable D call. The CDR3 is 13 residues long. The germline gives CDR1 SEHNR, CDR2 FQNEAQ (reference sequence). V lost 8 bases and J lost 1, with 11 bases in between. CDR3 nucleotides: TGTGCCAGCCGACGACTTCGGAACACTGAAGCTTTCTTT. Translating gives CASRRLRNTEAFF.

The chain is built from TRBV6-2 or TRBV6-3 and TRBJ1-5; TRBD1 is a possible D gene (5 bases). The CDR3 extends over 16 amino acids. Per the germline V gene, CDR1 is MNHEY and CDR2 is SVGEGT. V was cut by 4 bases and J by 2 bases, with 15 bases left in between. The CDR3 loop is CASSLRGVSGNQPQHF. The DNA of the CDR3 is TGTGCCAGCAGTTTGAGGGGCGTGAGTGGCAATCAGCCCCAGCATTTT.